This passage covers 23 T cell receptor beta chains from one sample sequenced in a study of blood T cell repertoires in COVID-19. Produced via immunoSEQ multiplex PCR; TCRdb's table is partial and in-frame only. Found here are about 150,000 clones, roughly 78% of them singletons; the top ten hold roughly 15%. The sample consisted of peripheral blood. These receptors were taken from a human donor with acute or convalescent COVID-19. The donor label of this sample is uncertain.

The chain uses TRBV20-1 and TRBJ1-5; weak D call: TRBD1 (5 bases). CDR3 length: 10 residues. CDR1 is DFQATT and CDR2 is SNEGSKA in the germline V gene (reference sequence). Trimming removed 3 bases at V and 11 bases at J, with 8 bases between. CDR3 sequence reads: CSARQGAQHF. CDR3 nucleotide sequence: TGCAGTGCTAGGCAGGGTGCCCAGCATTTT.

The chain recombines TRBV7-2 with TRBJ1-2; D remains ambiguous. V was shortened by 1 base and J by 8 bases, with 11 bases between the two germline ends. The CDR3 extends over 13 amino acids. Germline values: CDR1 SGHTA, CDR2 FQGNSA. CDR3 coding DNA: TGTGCCAGCAGCTTAGTAGAGGGCGGAGGCTACACCTTC. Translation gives CASSLVEGGGYTF.

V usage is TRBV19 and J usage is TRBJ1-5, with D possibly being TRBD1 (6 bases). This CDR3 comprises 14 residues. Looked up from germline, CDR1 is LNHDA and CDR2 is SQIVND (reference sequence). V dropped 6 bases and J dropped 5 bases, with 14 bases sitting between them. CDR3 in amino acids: CASRTGPGYQPQHF. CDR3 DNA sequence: TGTGCCAGTAGGACAGGCCCAGGGTATCAGCCCCAGCATTTT.

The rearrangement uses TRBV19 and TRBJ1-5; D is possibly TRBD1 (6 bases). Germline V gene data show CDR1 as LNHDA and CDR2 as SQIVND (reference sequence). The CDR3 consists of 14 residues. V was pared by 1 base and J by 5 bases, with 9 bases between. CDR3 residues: CASSIGQEYQPQHF. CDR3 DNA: TGTGCCAGTAGTATAGGACAGGAATATCAGCCCCAGCATTTT.

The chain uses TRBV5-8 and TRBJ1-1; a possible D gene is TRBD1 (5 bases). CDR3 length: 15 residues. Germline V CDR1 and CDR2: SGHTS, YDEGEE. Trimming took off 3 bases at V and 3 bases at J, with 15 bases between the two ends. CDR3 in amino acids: CASSSKQVRDTEAFF. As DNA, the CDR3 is TGTGCCAGCAGCTCGAAACAGGTCCGGGACACTGAAGCTTTCTTT.

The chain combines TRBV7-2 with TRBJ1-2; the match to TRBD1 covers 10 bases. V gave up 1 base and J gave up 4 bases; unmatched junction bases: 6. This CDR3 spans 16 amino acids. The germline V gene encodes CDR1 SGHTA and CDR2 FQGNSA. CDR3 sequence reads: CASSLGTGQGSYGYTF. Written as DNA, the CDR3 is TGTGCCAGCAGCTTAGGAACGGGACAGGGGAGCTATGGCTACACCTTC.

The CDR3 protein is CASSPPEGTAFF. The CDR3 region has the DNA TGTGCCAGCTCACCACCGGAGGGGACAGCTTTCTTT. The chain has TRBV18 and TRBJ1-1; D perhaps matches TRBD1 (5 bases). Germline V CDR1 and CDR2: KGHSH, LQKENI. Trimming cost V 0 bases and J 10 bases, with 9 bases left between them. The CDR3 is 12 residues long. The entire variable domain, with the rest obtained from reference TRBV18 and TRBJ1-1, is as follows: NAGVMQNPRHLVRRRGQEARLRCSPMKGHSHVYWYRQLPEEGLKFMVYLQKENIIDESGMPKERFSAEFPKEGPSILRIQQVVRGDSAAYFCASSPPEGTAFFGQGTRLTVV.

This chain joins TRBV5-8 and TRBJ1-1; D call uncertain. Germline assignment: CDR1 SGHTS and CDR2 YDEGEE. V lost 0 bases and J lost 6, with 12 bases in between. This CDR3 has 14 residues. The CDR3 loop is CASSLGGLSAEAFF. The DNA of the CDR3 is TGTGCCAGCAGCTTGGGCGGGTTGTCGGCTGAAGCTTTCTTT. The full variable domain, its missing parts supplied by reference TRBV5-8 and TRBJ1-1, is EAGVTQSPTHLIKTRGQQATLRCSPISGHTSVYWYQQALGLGLQFLLWYDEGEERNRGNFPPRFSGRQFPNYSSELNVNALELEDSALYLCASSLGGLSAEAFFGQGTRLTVV.

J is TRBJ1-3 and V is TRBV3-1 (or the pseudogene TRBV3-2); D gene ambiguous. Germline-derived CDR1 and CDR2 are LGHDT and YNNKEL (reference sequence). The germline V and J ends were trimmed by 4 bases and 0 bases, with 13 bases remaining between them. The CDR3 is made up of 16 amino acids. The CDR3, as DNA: TGTGCCAGCAGCCTTTGGACGGGAAGCTCTGGAAACACCATATATTTT. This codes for CASSLWTGSSGNTIYF.

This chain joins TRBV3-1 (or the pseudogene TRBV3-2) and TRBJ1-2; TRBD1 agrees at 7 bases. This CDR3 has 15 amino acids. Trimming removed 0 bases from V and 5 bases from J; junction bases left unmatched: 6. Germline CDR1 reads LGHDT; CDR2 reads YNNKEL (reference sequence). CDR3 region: CASSQEDRAWYGYTF. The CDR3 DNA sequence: TGTGCCAGCAGCCAAGAAGACAGGGCATGGTATGGCTACACCTTC.

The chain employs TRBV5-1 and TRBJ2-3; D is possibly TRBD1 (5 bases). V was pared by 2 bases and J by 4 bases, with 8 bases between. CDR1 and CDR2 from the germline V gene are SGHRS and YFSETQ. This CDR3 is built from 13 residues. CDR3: CASSFQGSDTQYF. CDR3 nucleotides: TGCGCCAGCAGCTTCCAGGGCTCAGATACGCAGTATTTT. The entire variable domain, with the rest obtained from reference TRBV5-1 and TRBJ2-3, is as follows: KAGVTQTPRYLIKTRGQQVTLSCSPISGHRSVSWYQQTPGQGLQFLFEYFSETQRNKGNFPGRFSGRQFSNSRSEMNVSTLELGDSALYLCASSFQGSDTQYFGPGTRLTVL.

Here the CDR3 reads CASGQGAVGTQYF. CDR3 nucleotide sequence: TGTGCCAGCGGACAGGGGGCGGTTGGGACGCAGTATTTT. The V call is TRBV6-5, the J call TRBJ2-3, with TRBD1 identical over 11 bases. CDR1 is MNHEY and CDR2 is SVGAGI in the germline V gene. Trimming cost V 8 bases and J 9 bases; bases outside gene matches: 7. CDR3 length equals 13 residues.

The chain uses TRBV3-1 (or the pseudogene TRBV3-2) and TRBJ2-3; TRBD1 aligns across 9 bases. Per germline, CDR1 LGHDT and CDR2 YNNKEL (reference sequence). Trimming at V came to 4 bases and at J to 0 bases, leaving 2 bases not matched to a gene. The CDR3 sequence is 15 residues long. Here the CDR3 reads CASSLGTGSTDTQYF. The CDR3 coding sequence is TGTGCCAGCAGCCTGGGGACAGGGAGCACAGATACGCAGTATTTT.

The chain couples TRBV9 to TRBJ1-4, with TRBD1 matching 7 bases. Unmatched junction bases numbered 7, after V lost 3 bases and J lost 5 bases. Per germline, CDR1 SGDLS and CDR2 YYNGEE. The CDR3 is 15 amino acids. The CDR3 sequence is CASSEGAGPNEKLFF. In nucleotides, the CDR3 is TGTGCCAGCAGCGAGGGGGCAGGTCCAAATGAAAAACTGTTTTTT. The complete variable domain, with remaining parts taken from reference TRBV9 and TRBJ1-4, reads DSGVTQTPKHLITATGQRVTLRCSPRSGDLSVYWYQQSLDQGLQFLIQYYNGEERAKGNILERFSAQQFPDLHSELNLSSLELGDSALYFCASSEGAGPNEKLFFGSGTQLSVL.

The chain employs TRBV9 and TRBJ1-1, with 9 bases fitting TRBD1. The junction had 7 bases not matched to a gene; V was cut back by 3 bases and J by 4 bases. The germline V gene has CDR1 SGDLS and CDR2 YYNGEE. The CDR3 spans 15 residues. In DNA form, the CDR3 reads TGTGCCAGCAGCGCCACGGGACAGGGTGGCACTGAAGCTTTCTTT. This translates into CASSATGQGGTEAFF.

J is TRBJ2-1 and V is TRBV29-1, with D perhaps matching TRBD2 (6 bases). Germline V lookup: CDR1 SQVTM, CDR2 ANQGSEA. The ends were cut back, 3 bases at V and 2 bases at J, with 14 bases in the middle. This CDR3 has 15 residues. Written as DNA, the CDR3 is TGCAGCGTTGATTTTAGGAGGGCGGCCTACAATGAGCAGTTCTTC. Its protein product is CSVDFRRAAYNEQFF.

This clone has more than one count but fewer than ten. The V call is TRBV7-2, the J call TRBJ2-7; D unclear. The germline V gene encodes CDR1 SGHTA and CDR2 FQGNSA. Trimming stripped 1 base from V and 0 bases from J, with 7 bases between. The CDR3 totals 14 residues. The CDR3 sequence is CASSLEQSSYEQYF. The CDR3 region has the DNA TGTGCCAGCAGCTTAGAACAGAGCTCCTACGAGCAGTACTTC.

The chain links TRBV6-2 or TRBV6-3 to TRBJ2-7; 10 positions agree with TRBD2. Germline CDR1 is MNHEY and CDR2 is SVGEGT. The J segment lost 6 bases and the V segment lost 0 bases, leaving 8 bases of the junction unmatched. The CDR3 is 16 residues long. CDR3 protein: CASSYSRAGGRSEQYF. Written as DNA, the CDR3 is TGTGCCAGCAGTTACTCGAGAGCGGGGGGGCGAAGCGAGCAGTACTTC.

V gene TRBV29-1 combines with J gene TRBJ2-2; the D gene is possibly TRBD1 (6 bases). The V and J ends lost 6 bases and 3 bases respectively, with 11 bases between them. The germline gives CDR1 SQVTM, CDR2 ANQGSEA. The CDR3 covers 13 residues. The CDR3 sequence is CSVGQIYTGELFF. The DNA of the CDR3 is TGCAGCGTAGGACAGATTTACACCGGGGAGCTGTTTTTT.

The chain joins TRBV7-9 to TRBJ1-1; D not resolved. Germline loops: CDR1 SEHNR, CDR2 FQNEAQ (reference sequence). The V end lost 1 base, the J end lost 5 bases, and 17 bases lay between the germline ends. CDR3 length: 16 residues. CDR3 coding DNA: TGTGCCAGCAGCTTAGTGTCGGGGAGAAAGGATACTGAAGCTTTCTTT. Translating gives CASSLVSGRKDTEAFF.

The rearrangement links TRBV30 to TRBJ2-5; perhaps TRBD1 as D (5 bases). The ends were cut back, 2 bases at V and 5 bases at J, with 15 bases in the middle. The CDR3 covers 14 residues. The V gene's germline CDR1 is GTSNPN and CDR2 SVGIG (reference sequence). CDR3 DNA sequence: TGTGCCTGGAGTATCGGGTCGGCAGGGGAGACCCAGTACTTC. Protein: CAWSIGSAGETQYF.

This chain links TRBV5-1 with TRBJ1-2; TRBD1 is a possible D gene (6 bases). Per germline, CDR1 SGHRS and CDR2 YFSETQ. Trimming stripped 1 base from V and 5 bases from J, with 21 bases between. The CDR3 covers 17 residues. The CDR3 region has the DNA TGCGCCAGCAGCTTGACCGGACAGACTGGGGGTTCGTATGGCTACACCTTC. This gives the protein CASSLTGQTGGSYGYTF.

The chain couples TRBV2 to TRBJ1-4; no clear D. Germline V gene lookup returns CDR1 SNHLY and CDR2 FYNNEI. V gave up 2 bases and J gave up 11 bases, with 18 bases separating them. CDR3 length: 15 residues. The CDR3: CASSESRGGYSKLFF. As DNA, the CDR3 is TGTGCCAGCAGTGAATCGCGCGGAGGGTATAGTAAACTGTTTTTT.